The TCR beta chain under discussion was sequenced for a study of blood T cells in healthy people across ages. The study's findings and limits: Changes in expanded clonotypes were possibly confounded, as the CMV status of donors was unknown.

Trimming at V came to 2 bases and at J to 4 bases, leaving 1 base not matched to a gene. The CDR3 runs to 13 residues. Germline V gene sequence: CDR1 MNHNY, CDR2 SVGAGI (reference sequence). This clonotype was recorded at least ten times. Its specificity is unknown. Combining a sample-barcoded 5' primer with a J-beta primer mix, a second PCR ran for roughly 7 to 11 cycles. The yield of each sample was at least 3 million CDR3-containing paired-end reads. Using its own MiXCR run on the 5' RACE reads, TCRdb lists one record per CDR3 protein. The sample has 550,000 to 800,000 distinct CDR3 sequences, around 20% seen once.

Sequencing was done on a sample of blood. This chain joins TRBV6-6 and TRBJ2-5; TRBD1 agrees at 7 bases. This clonotype originated in a man between 65 and 85 years old in good health. Here the CDR3 DNA reads TGTGCCAGCAGTTACCGACAGGGAGAGACCCAGTACTTC. Translated: CASSYRQGETQYF.